The present TCR beta chain was sequenced within a study of shared clonotypes between healthy human individuals. About the research overall: The donors, a couple of women and three men, were aged 18 to 49.

Overall study results and limits: Non-shared clonotypes were found to have lower generation probabilities than the clonotypes that were shared by all four of the sorted-subset donors.

At the deep level, the assay was run. Produced via immunoSEQ multiplex PCR; TCRdb's table is partial and in-frame only. Here the sample spans about 610,000 clones, approximately 97% being singletons. In the case of this clone: As yet, its antigen is unknown.

The sample comprised naive CD4+ T cells sorted from blood. As for subset: CD45RA+ positively selected. The receptor comes from a woman under 40 in good health.

The CDR3 sequence is CASSDLGDSSGNTIYF. The CDR3 DNA follows: TGTGCCAGCAGTGATTTAGGGGACAGCTCTGGAAACACCATATATTTT. V is TRBV25-1 and J is TRBJ1-3, with 7 positions matching TRBD1. In germline, CDR1 is MGHDK, CDR2 SYGVNS. The length of the CDR3 is 16 residues. V was pared by 3 bases and J by 0 bases, with 5 bases of the junction left unmatched.